The source of this T cell receptor (beta chain) is a study of cytomegalovirus exposure and HLA in healthy donors. Study information: T cells numbering around 180 million yielded some 120 million unique TCR beta sequences in an earlier analysis. Study results and caveats: Trimming of TCR beta V- and J-genes showed a link, identified in a later analysis, to a missense DCLRE1C variant.

PCR primers comprised 60 Vbeta and 13 Jbeta primers. As originally analysed: It was a later analysis that counted tens of millions of unique TCR beta chains, of which some 9.9 million were shared. The method was immunoSEQ multiplex PCR; TCRdb's version includes in-frame clones alone and lacks a portion of them. V and J calls and clone size are as listed in that table; D and trimming were resolved from the DNA. Of 90,000 to 110,000 clones in the sample, more than 60% were seen once. Note on this clone: Its matching antigen is unknown.

Material for sequencing was PBMCs. This clonotype was sampled from a male donor in good health and CMV-seronegative.

The CDR3: CASSLEADMNTEAFF. In DNA form, the CDR3 reads TGCGCCAGCAGCTTGGAAGCAGACATGAACACTGAAGCTTTCTTT. The chain has TRBV5-1 and TRBJ1-1; unclear D gene. Germline V gene data show CDR1 as SGHRS and CDR2 as YFSETQ. The V gene lost 0 bases and the J gene lost 0 bases, with 9 bases spanning the gap. CDR3 size: 15 residues.